This T cell receptor beta chain was captured in a study of shared clonotypes between healthy human individuals. Researchers partitioned CD4+ cells into CD45RA+ naive and CD45RA-negative memory subsets. Repertoires were generated with immunoSEQ multiplex PCR, while TCRdb's copy carries only in-frame clones and drops some. This sample has under 850,000 clones, with over 55% found just once. Trimming shortened V by 7 bases and J by 3 bases, and 9 bases separated the two germline ends. Germline assignment: CDR1 SEHNR and CDR2 FQNEAQ (reference sequence). The CDR3 length is 13 residues. This clonotype was sampled from a woman aged 25 to 45 in good health. This chain joins TRBV7-9 and TRBJ2-2; D gene unclear. Sequencing used memory CD4+ T cells sorted from blood. The subset denotes: CD45RA-negative fraction. The CDR3 loop reads CASNQRDTGELFF. CDR3 sequence (DNA): TGTGCCAGCAACCAGCGAGACACCGGGGAGCTGTTTTTT. Looking up the rest from reference TRBV7-9 and TRBJ2-2 gives the full variable domain: DTGVSQNPRHKITKRGQNVTFRCDPISEHNRLYWYRQTLGQGPEFLTYFQNEAQLEKSRLLSDRFSAERPKGSFSTLEIQRTEQGDSAMYLCASNQRDTGELFFGEGSRLTVL.